The 9 T cell receptor beta chains below come from one sample, sequenced in a study of CD8 T cells in ankylosing spondylitis. Study-wide findings and caveats: Blood of patients with ankylosing spondylitis appeared to be characterized by a TCR beta motif of eight highly homologous variants.

TCRdb ran MiXCR on the 5' RACE reads and lists one entry per CDR3 protein. There are fewer than 500,000 distinct CDR3 sequences in the sample; roughly a quarter occur only once, and under 0.9% lies in the top ten. No antigens are known for them. Material: blood, either unsorted or a sorted T cell fraction (not recorded which). The source is a male donor with ankylosing spondylitis.

J is TRBJ2-7 and V is TRBV14; a possible D gene is TRBD2 (6 bases). The germline V gene encodes CDR1 SGHDN and CDR2 FVKESK. This CDR3 has 15 residues. V dropped 1 base and J dropped 0 bases, with 10 bases sitting between them. The CDR3 coding sequence is TGTGCCAGCAGCCAAGGGGTGGAGGGCTCCTACGAGCAGTACGTC. Protein product: CASSQGVEGSYEQYV.

The chain uses TRBV5-1 and TRBJ1-1, with D possibly being TRBD1 (5 bases). Germline CDR1 reads SGHRS; CDR2 reads YFSETQ. Trimming cost V 0 bases and J 12 bases, with 15 bases left between them. This CDR3 contains 13 residues. In DNA form, the CDR3 reads TGCGCCAGCAGCTTGGATCCGGGGCTGGGATCTTTCTTT. Protein product: CASSLDPGLGSFF.

The genes are TRBV5-6 and TRBJ2-1, with TRBD2 matching 8 bases. CDR1 is SGHDT, CDR2 YYEEEE, per germline. The trim removed 0 bases at V and 4 bases at J, leaving 6 bases unmatched. The CDR3 sequence is 16 residues long. Here the CDR3 DNA reads TGTGCCAGCAGCTTGGAACTAGCGGCACCATACAATGAGCAGTTCTTC. Its translation is CASSLELAAPYNEQFF. The full variable domain, completed using reference TRBV5-6 and TRBJ2-1, is DAGVTQSPTHLIKTRGQQVTLRCSPKSGHDTVSWYQQALGQGPQFIFQYYEEEERQRGNFPDRFSGHQFPNYSSELNVNALLLGDSALYLCASSLELAAPYNEQFFGPGTRLTVL.

The chain links TRBV12-3 or TRBV12-4 to TRBJ1-6, with D perhaps TRBD1 (5 bases). The CDR3 is 13 residues long. With 6 bases removed from V and 9 bases from J, the gap between germline ends came to 12 bases. This CDR3 reads CASSQGTGSPLHF. CDR3 DNA sequence: TGTGCCAGCAGCCAAGGGACGGGTTCACCCCTCCACTTT.

CDR3 loop: CASSSPGRINTGELFF. In nucleotides, the CDR3 is TGTGCCAGCAGTTCTCCGGGGCGGATAAACACCGGGGAGCTGTTTTTT. This chain connects TRBV11-1 to TRBJ2-2; D could derive from TRBD1 or TRBD2 (5 bases each). V dropped 6 bases and J dropped 2 bases, with 16 bases sitting between them. The CDR3 extends over 16 amino acids. CDR1 is SGHAT and CDR2 is FQDESV in the germline V gene (reference sequence).

This clonotype was observed a few times. The chain's CDR3 is CASSLTSGGAYNEQFF. CDR3 DNA sequence: TGCGCCAGCAGCCTGACTAGCGGGGGGGCCTACAATGAGCAGTTCTTC. The rearrangement joins TRBV4-1 to TRBJ2-1, with 14 bases fitting TRBD2. The germline V gene has CDR1 MGHRA and CDR2 YSYEKL. The trim removed 4 bases at V and 2 bases at J, leaving 1 base unmatched. This CDR3 spans 16 amino acids.

The J gene is TRBJ2-2, the V gene TRBV4-1; D perhaps matches TRBD1 (5 bases). Trimming took off 0 bases at V and 0 bases at J, with 11 bases between the two ends. The germline gives CDR1 MGHRA, CDR2 YSYEKL. The CDR3 consists of 17 residues. CDR3 amino acids: CASSQDRGSTNTGELFF. The CDR3 region has the DNA TGCGCCAGCAGCCAAGATAGGGGTAGCACGAACACCGGGGAGCTGTTTTTT.

The genes are TRBV12-3 or TRBV12-4 and TRBJ1-5; D possibly corresponds to TRBD1 (5 bases). Trimming took off 5 bases at V and 6 bases at J, with 17 bases between the two ends. The CDR3 extends over 15 amino acids. CDR3 sequence reads: CASSAGPHTAQPQHF. The CDR3 DNA reads as TGTGCCAGCAGTGCGGGACCTCACACCGCTCAGCCCCAGCATTTT.

This sequence joins TRBV6-5 and TRBJ2-6; D is uncertain. V was clipped by 2 bases and J by 4 bases, with 12 bases between them. Germline CDR1 reads MNHEY; CDR2 reads SVGAGI. This CDR3 is built from 16 residues. In nucleotides, the CDR3 is TGTGCCAGCAGTTACAGTAAAACGTGGGGGGCCAACGTCCTGACTTTC. This translates into CASSYSKTWGANVLTF.